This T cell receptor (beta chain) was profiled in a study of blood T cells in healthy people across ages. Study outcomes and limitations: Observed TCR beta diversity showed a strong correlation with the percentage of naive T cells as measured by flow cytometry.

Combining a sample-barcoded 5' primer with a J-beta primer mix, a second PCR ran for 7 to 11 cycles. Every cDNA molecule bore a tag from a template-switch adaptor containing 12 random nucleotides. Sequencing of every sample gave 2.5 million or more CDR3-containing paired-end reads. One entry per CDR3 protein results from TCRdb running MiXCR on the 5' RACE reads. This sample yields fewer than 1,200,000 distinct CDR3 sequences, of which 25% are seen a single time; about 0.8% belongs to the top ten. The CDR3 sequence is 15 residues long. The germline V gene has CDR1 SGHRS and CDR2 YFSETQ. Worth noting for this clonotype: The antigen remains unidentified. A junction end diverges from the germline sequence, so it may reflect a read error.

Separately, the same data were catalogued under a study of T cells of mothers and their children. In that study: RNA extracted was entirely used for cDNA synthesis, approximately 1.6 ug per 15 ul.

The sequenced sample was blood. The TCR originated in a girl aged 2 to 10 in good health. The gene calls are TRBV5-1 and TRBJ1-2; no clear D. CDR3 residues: CASSLGQVKMDGYAF. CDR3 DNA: TGCGCCAGCAGCTTGGGGCAGGTAAAGATGGATGGCTACGCCTTC.